These 21 T cell receptor beta chains were sequenced from one sample in a study of blood T cell repertoires in COVID-19. Here immunoSEQ multiplex PCR was the method, and the copy in TCRdb shows in-frame clones only, minus some. The sample has about 97,000 clones, about 89% seen once; the top ten hold 15% to 20%. Material for sequencing was peripheral blood. The receptor set was obtained from a human donor in a cohort sampled during active COVID-19.

This chain uses TRBV20-1 with TRBJ2-7, with D perhaps matching TRBD2 (6 bases). Germline loops: CDR1 DFQATT, CDR2 SNEGSKA (reference sequence). CDR3 length: 11 residues. The V and J ends lost 5 bases and 6 bases respectively, with 11 bases between them. CDR3 region: CSAARGFEQYF. The DNA for the CDR3 is TGCAGTGCTGCCCGGGGGTTCGAGCAGTACTTC.

This clone was observed a handful of times. The chain uses TRBV13 and TRBJ1-1, with D unclear. In germline, CDR1 is PRHDT, CDR2 FYEKMQ (reference sequence). V gave up 1 base and J gave up 1 base, with 13 bases separating them. This CDR3 is 16 amino acids long. The CDR3 sequence is CASSLVWVGRNTEAFF. As DNA, the CDR3 is TGTGCCAGCAGCTTAGTTTGGGTGGGGAGGAACACTGAAGCTTTCTTT.

The chain combines TRBV7-8 with TRBJ2-2, with D maybe TRBD1 (6 bases). The CDR3 is made up of 15 amino acids. V dropped 5 bases and J dropped 2 bases, with 12 bases sitting between them. Germline V gives CDR1 SGHVS, CDR2 FQNEAQ. CDR3 sequence: CASSPQTGNTGELFF. The CDR3 nucleotides are TGTGCCAGCAGCCCGCAGACAGGAAACACCGGGGAGCTGTTTTTT.

This clone was observed a single time. The genes are TRBV4-3 and TRBJ1-2, with 7 bases fitting TRBD1. This CDR3 has 16 amino acids. CDR1 and CDR2 from the germline V gene are LGHNA and YSLEER. The V and J ends lost 3 bases and 3 bases, in that order; junction bases with no gene match: 10. The CDR3: CASSHYNRGPDYGYTF. The CDR3 coding sequence is TGCGCCAGCAGCCATTATAACAGGGGTCCGGACTATGGCTACACCTTC.

The gene calls are TRBV28 and TRBJ2-3, with 9 nucleotides matching TRBD2. V gave up 4 bases and J gave up 2 bases; unmatched junction bases: 7. The CDR3 is 16 amino acids. CDR1 and CDR2 from the germline V gene are MDHEN and SYDVKM. In DNA, the CDR3 is TGTGCCAGCAGTTCTTTGACTAGCGGTTTCACAGATACGCAGTATTTT. Translation gives CASSSLTSGFTDTQYF.

This chain uses TRBV5-8 with TRBJ2-7; 8 bases are shared with TRBD1. Germline V gives CDR1 SGHTS, CDR2 YDEGEE. This CDR3 has 16 amino acids. Germline trimming cut 2 bases from V and 3 bases from J; bases unmatched to any gene: 10. The CDR3 spells CASSFSSGGPNYEQYF. DNA for the CDR3: TGTGCCAGCAGCTTCTCTTCAGGGGGCCCCAACTACGAGCAGTACTTC.

The V call is TRBV15, the J call TRBJ1-5; D gene uncertain. This CDR3 spans 15 amino acids. Germline V gene lookup returns CDR1 LNHNV and CDR2 YYDKDF (reference sequence). The V end lost 2 bases, the J end lost 4 bases, and 12 bases lay between the germline ends. The CDR3 DNA reads as TGTGCCACCAGCAGATCCGCTCCGGTAAATCAGCCCCAGCATTTT. As protein: CATSRSAPVNQPQHF. Full variable domain (remainder filled in from reference TRBV15 and TRBJ1-5): DAMVIQNPRYQVTQFGKPVTLSCSQTLNHNVMYWYQQKSSQAPKLLFHYYDKDFNNEADTPDNFQSRRPNTSFCFLDIRSPGLGDTAMYLCATSRSAPVNQPQHFGDGTRLSIL.

V usage is TRBV5-1 and J usage is TRBJ2-1, with 15 bases aligning to TRBD2. This CDR3 is 16 amino acids long. Germline V gene data show CDR1 as SGHRS and CDR2 as YFSETQ. After removal of 3 bases from V and 8 bases from J, the junction contained 6 bases not matched to a gene. CDR3 DNA: TGCGCCAGCAGCTCAGGACTAGCGGGAGGGCCATATGAGCAGTTCTTC. Its translation: CASSSGLAGGPYEQFF.

The chain joins TRBV12-3 or TRBV12-4 to TRBJ1-5; a possible D gene is TRBD1 (5 bases). V was trimmed by 3 bases and J by 4 bases, leaving 7 bases between them. The CDR3 runs to 13 residues. The chain's CDR3 is CASSLTDNQPQHF. In nucleotides, the CDR3 is TGTGCCAGCAGTTTGACAGATAATCAGCCCCAGCATTTT.

The chain uses TRBV6-2 or TRBV6-3 and TRBJ2-1, with 15 nucleotides matching TRBD2. Germline V gene data show CDR1 as MNHEY and CDR2 as SVGEGT. V was clipped by 4 bases and J by 1 base; unmatched bases: 14. The CDR3 loop spans 21 amino acids. The CDR3 DNA follows: TGTGCCAGCAGTTTGTTGTCCCCCGGGACTAGCGGGAGGAGGTCCTACAATGAGCAGTTCTTC. This codes for CASSLLSPGTSGRRSYNEQFF.

The V call is TRBV12-2, the J call TRBJ2-5; the tabulated D call, TRBD1, remains unverified against the DNA. TRBV12-2 is assigned pseudogene status. CDR3 length equals 17 residues. The CDR3 here is CASRNGIRDKKQETQYF. For the CDR3, the DNA is TGTGCAAGTCGCAATGGGATCCGGGACAAGAAACAAGAGACCCAGTACTTC.

This chain uses TRBV7-9 with TRBJ2-7; D perhaps matches TRBD2 (6 bases). The CDR3 loop spans 15 amino acids. Germline CDR1 and CDR2: SEHNR and FQNEAQ (reference sequence). Trimming took 1 base from V and 4 from J, leaving 14 bases between them. The DNA of the CDR3 is TGTGCCAGCAGCTTAGGGGGGGTAGGGCGGTACGAGCAGTACTTC. Amino acid sequence: CASSLGGVGRYEQYF.

This chain links TRBV28 with TRBJ1-1; D gene unclear. Trimming cost V 5 bases and J 7 bases, with 23 bases left between them. Per the germline V gene, CDR1 is MDHEN and CDR2 is SYDVKM. CDR3 size: 16 residues. The CDR3 protein is CASSPHRSVEMVEAFF. The CDR3 DNA is TGTGCCAGCAGTCCACATCGGTCAGTGGAGATGGTTGAAGCTTTCTTT.

The chain combines TRBV6-4 with TRBJ2-7; 12 bases agree with TRBD2. V lost 9 bases, J lost 4 bases, and 7 bases stayed unmatched. CDR3 size: 14 residues. The germline CDR1 and CDR2 sequences are MRHNA and SNTAGT. The CDR3 DNA is TGTGCCAGGGATACCGGGACTAGCGGGTACGAGCAGTACTTC. Translation gives CARDTGTSGYEQYF.

The V gene is TRBV18, the J gene TRBJ2-5; 9 positions match TRBD2. Germline CDR1 and CDR2: KGHSH and LQKENI. CDR3 length equals 17 residues. J lost 5 bases, V lost 2 bases, and 12 bases had no gene match. This chain's CDR3 is CASSPELAGSSGETQYF. The CDR3 DNA follows: TGTGCCAGCTCACCAGAACTAGCGGGCTCCTCTGGGGAGACCCAGTACTTC. The full variable domain, its missing parts supplied by reference TRBV18 and TRBJ2-5, is NAGVMQNPRHLVRRRGQEARLRCSPMKGHSHVYWYRQLPEEGLKFMVYLQKENIIDESGMPKERFSAEFPKEGPSILRIQQVVRGDSAAYFCASSPELAGSSGETQYFGPGTRLLVL.

The CDR3 sequence is CASSERGDWSEAFF. The DNA for the CDR3 is TGTGCCAGCAGCGAGCGGGGGGATTGGTCTGAAGCTTTCTTT. The chain carries TRBV2 and TRBJ1-1; maybe TRBD1 (5 bases). Germline CDR1 reads SNHLY; CDR2 reads FYNNEI. This CDR3 comprises 14 residues. V lost 6 bases and J 6 bases, leaving 17 bases between the germline ends.

The genes are TRBV3-1 (or the pseudogene TRBV3-2) and TRBJ1-1, with a weak D call TRBD1 (5 bases). CDR1 is LGHDT and CDR2 is YNNKEL in the germline V gene (reference sequence). This CDR3 comprises 19 residues. V lost 1 base and J lost 0, with 21 bases in between. In DNA, the CDR3 is TGTGCCAGCAGCCAAGTCCCCCTACCCAGGGTAGAGATGAACACTGAAGCTTTCTTT. As protein: CASSQVPLPRVEMNTEAFF.

This chain connects TRBV11-3 to TRBJ2-5; TRBD1 might be the D (7 bases). The CDR3 totals 17 residues. The germline V and J ends were trimmed by 5 bases and 0 bases, with 19 bases remaining between them. The germline V gene has CDR1 SGHNT and CDR2 YENEEA. In nucleotides, the CDR3 is TGTGCCAGCAGCCAGGCGGGACAGTCCTGGTACCAAGAGACCCAGTACTTC. Amino acid sequence: CASSQAGQSWYQETQYF. Looking up the rest from reference TRBV11-3 and TRBJ2-5 gives the full variable domain: EAGVVQSPRYKIIEKKQPVAFWCNPISGHNTLYWYLQNLGQGPELLIRYENEEAVDDSQLPKDRFSAERLKGVDSTLKIQPAELGDSAVYLCASSQAGQSWYQETQYFGPGTRLLVL.

This clone was observed a handful of times. V and J are TRBV11-2 and TRBJ2-7; the D gene is possibly TRBD2 (5 bases). The CDR3 spans 16 residues. Trimming left V 0 bases short and J 2 bases short, with 14 bases between. Germline V gene data show CDR1 as SGHAT and CDR2 as FQNNGV. The chain's CDR3 is CASSLDNSENTYEQYF. In nucleotides, the CDR3 is TGTGCCAGCAGCTTAGACAATAGCGAGAACACCTACGAGCAGTACTTC.

This chain uses TRBV27 with TRBJ1-1; 8 nucleotides align to TRBD1. The CDR3 extends over 14 amino acids. Germline assignment: CDR1 MNHEY and CDR2 SMNVEV (reference sequence). Trimming removed 6 bases from V and 10 bases from J; junction bases left unmatched: 13. CDR3 nucleotides: TGTGCCAGCAGAGCCAGGCCAGGGGGCAGGGGAGCTTTCTTT. Protein sequence: CASRARPGGRGAFF.

The chain combines TRBV18 with TRBJ1-4; 7 bases fit TRBD1. With 6 bases clipped from V and 4 bases from J, the junction kept 11 bases outside the gene matches. Per germline, CDR1 KGHSH and CDR2 LQKENI. The CDR3 sequence is 16 residues long. As DNA, the CDR3 is TGTGCCAGCTCCCCTAACAGGGGAGTCGGTAATGAAAAACTGTTTTTT. This sequence encodes CASSPNRGVGNEKLFF.